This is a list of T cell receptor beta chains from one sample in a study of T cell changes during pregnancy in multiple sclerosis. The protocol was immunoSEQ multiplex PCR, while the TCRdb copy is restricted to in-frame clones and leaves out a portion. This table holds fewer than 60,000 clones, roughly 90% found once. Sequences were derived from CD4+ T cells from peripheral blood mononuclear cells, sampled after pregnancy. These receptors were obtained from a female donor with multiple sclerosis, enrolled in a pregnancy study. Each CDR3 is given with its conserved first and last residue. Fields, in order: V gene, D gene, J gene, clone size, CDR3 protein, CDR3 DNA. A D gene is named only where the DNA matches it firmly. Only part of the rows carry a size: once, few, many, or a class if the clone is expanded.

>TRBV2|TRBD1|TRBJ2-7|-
CASRVRGGLTYEQYF
TGTGCCAGCAGGGTGCGAGGGGGCTTGACCTACGAGCAGTACTTC
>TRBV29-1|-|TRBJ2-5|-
CSAPGGGLQETQYF
TGCAGCGCCCCGGGCGGGGGCCTCCAAGAGACCCAGTACTTC
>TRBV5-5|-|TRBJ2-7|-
CASSLSVSISYEQYF
TGTGCCAGCAGCTTGTCGGTGTCAATCTCCTACGAGCAGTACTTC
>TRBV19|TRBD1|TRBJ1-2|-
CASSMDRVNYGYTF
TGTGCCAGTAGTATGGACAGGGTGAACTATGGCTACACCTTC
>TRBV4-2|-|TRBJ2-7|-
CASNSLTGSSYEQYF
TGTGCCAGCAACTCTCTAACCGGGAGCTCCTACGAGCAGTACTTC
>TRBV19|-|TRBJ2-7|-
CASSIQITYEQYF
TGTGCCAGTAGTATTCAGATAACCTACGAGCAGTACTTC
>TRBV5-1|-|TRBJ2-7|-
CASSRPRTGFYEQYF
TGCGCCAGCAGCCGACCCCGGACGGGGTTCTACGAGCAGTACTTC
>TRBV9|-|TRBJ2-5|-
CASSTLEGGPGTQYF
TGTGCCAGCAGCACCCTAGAGGGGGGGCCCGGGACCCAGTACTTC
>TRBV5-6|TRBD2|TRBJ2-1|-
CASSLGGLARMRQFF
TGTGCCAGCAGCTTGGGGGGACTAGCGAGGATGAGGCAGTTCTTC
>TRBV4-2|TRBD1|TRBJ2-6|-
CASSHRTGQSSGANVLTF
TGTGCCAGCAGCCACCGGACAGGTCAAAGCTCTGGGGCCAACGTCCTGACTTTC
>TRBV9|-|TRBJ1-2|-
CASSRGYGYTF
TGTGCCAGCAGCCGGGGATATGGCTACACCTTC
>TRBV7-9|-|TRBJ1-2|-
CASSFGLTFNYGYTF
TGTGCCAGCAGCTTCGGACTAACGTTTAACTATGGCTACACCTTC
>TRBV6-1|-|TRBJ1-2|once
CASSENGWAGLYGYTF
TGTGCCAGCAGTGAAAATGGTTGGGCAGGACTCTATGGCTACACCTTC
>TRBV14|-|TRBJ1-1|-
CASSQGGAVEAFF
TGTGCCAGCAGCCAGGGGGGGGCGGTTGAAGCTTTCTTT
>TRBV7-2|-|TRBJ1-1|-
CASSLGAFSTEAFF
TGTGCCAGCAGCTTAGGTGCTTTCAGCACTGAAGCTTTCTTT
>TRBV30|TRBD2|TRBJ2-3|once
CAWSLGLDTDTQYF
TGTGCCTGGAGTTTAGGACTAGACACAGATACGCAGTATTTT
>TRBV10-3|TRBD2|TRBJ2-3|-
CAISPVTGLAGTDTQYF
TGTGCCATCAGCCCCGTCACGGGACTAGCGGGGACAGATACGCAGTATTTT
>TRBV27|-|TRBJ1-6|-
CASSFLDSSYNSPLHF
TGTGCCAGCAGTTTTTTGGACAGCTCCTATAATTCACCCCTCCACTTT
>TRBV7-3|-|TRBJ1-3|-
CASSLTGGVRSGNTIYF
TGTGCCAGCAGCTTAACAGGGGGAGTTAGGTCTGGAAACACCATATATTTT
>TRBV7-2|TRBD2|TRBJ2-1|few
CASSLAPGTINEQFF
TGTGCCAGCAGCTTAGCCCCCGGGACTATCAATGAGCAGTTCTTC
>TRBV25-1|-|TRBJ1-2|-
CASSGTPLRIYGYTF
TGTGCCAGCAGTGGAACCCCCTTGAGAATATATGGCTACACCTTC
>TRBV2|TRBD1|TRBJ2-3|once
CASRVPGQGTDTQYF
TGTGCCAGCAGAGTGCCGGGACAGGGGACAGATACGCAGTATTTT
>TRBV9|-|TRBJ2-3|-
CASSVERGITDTQYF
TGTGCCAGCAGCGTAGAAAGGGGGATCACAGATACGCAGTATTTT
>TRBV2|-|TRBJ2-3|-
CASSEGRTKPGDTQYF
TGTGCCAGCAGTGAAGGCCGGACCAAACCGGGGGATACGCAGTATTTT
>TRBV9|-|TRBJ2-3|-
CASSPGLVGAYTDTQYF
TGTGCCAGCAGCCCTGGACTAGTGGGGGCCTACACAGATACGCAGTATTTT
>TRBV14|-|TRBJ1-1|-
CASSQDLVATEAFF
TGTGCCAGCAGCCAAGACCTCGTAGCCACTGAAGCTTTCTTT
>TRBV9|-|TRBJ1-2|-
CASSAVGQNYGYTF
TGTGCCAGCAGCGCCGTTGGACAGAACTATGGCTACACCTTC
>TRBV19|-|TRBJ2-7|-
CASSIDHGRRSYEQYF
TGTGCCAGTAGTATAGATCACGGGAGAAGGTCCTACGAGCAGTACTTC
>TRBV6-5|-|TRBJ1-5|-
CASSLNRGNQPQHF
TGTGCCAGCAGTCTGAACAGGGGCAATCAGCCCCAGCATTTT